This TCR beta chain derives from a study of sequential checkpoint blockade in melanoma. Study-level background: TCRβ was sequenced from DNA of about 96 pretreatment tumors. After nivolumab or ipilimumab alone, twenty-two patients had week-13 rebiopsies.

Assay: immunoSEQ multiplex PCR; the TCRdb copy retains only in-frame clones and omits some. The data contain 4,000 to 6,500 clones, around 27% of them singletons. Stated treatment: randomized to nivolumab then ipilimumab (arm A) or the reverse (arm B). The sample consisted of tumor tissue (inferred from file names), taken from a patient given nivolumab and ipilimumab in sequence. The clonotype originates from a human donor with melanoma.

The chain's CDR3 is CSVHLGLIYGYTF. The CDR3 coding sequence is TGCAGCGTCCACTTGGGCCTGATCTATGGCTACACCTTC. V usage is TRBV29-1 and J usage is TRBJ1-2, with D hard to call. The CDR3 totals 13 residues. Trimming stripped 6 bases from V and 4 bases from J, with 15 bases between. Germline lookup yields CDR1 SQVTM and CDR2 ANQGSEA.